This section outlines one T cell receptor beta chain sequence together with its context. The antigen remains unidentified. These data originate in a study of shared clonotypes between healthy human individuals. Points from the study as a whole: Represented genetic and exposure-history diversity was restricted by having few donors.

Researchers divided each subset's genomic DNA evenly across several immunoSEQ plates. Original processing methods: ImmunoSEQ gave junction-only sequences without quality scores, so filtering differed. Method: immunoSEQ multiplex PCR; TCRdb's copy keeps in-frame clones and lacks some. The V and J calls and clone size were taken over from that table, and D and trimming were inferred from the DNA. The sample holds around 1,900,000 clones, 80% to 95% seen once. Terminally differentiated effector memory CD45RA+ cells were excluded from the naive CD8 cells, which were CD45RO-negative and positively selected for CCR7. Adult donors, all healthy and HIV-negative, had no recent acute infections or vaccinations. Germline V gene sequence: CDR1 LNHDA, CDR2 SQIVND (reference sequence). The CDR3 is 14 residues long. Trimming cost V 5 bases and J 4 bases; bases outside gene matches: 2.

The J gene is TRBJ2-2, the V gene TRBV19; 9 bases align to TRBD2. What was sequenced was naive CD8+ T cells from PBMCs. The TCR originated in a man aged 18 to 30 in good health. Some clones in this sample may be carry-over from other donors' samples. The CDR3 DNA follows: TGTGCCAGTAGTCTAGCGGGACCCACCGGGGAGCTGTTTTTT. Its translation: CASSLAGPTGELFF. The variable domain in full, with the rest retrieved from reference TRBV19 and TRBJ2-2, is DGGITQSPKYLFRKEGQNVTLSCEQNLNHDAMYWYRQDPGQGLRLIYYSQIVNDFQKGDIAEGYSVSREKKESFPLTVTSAQKNPTAFYLCASSLAGPTGELFFGEGSRLTVL.